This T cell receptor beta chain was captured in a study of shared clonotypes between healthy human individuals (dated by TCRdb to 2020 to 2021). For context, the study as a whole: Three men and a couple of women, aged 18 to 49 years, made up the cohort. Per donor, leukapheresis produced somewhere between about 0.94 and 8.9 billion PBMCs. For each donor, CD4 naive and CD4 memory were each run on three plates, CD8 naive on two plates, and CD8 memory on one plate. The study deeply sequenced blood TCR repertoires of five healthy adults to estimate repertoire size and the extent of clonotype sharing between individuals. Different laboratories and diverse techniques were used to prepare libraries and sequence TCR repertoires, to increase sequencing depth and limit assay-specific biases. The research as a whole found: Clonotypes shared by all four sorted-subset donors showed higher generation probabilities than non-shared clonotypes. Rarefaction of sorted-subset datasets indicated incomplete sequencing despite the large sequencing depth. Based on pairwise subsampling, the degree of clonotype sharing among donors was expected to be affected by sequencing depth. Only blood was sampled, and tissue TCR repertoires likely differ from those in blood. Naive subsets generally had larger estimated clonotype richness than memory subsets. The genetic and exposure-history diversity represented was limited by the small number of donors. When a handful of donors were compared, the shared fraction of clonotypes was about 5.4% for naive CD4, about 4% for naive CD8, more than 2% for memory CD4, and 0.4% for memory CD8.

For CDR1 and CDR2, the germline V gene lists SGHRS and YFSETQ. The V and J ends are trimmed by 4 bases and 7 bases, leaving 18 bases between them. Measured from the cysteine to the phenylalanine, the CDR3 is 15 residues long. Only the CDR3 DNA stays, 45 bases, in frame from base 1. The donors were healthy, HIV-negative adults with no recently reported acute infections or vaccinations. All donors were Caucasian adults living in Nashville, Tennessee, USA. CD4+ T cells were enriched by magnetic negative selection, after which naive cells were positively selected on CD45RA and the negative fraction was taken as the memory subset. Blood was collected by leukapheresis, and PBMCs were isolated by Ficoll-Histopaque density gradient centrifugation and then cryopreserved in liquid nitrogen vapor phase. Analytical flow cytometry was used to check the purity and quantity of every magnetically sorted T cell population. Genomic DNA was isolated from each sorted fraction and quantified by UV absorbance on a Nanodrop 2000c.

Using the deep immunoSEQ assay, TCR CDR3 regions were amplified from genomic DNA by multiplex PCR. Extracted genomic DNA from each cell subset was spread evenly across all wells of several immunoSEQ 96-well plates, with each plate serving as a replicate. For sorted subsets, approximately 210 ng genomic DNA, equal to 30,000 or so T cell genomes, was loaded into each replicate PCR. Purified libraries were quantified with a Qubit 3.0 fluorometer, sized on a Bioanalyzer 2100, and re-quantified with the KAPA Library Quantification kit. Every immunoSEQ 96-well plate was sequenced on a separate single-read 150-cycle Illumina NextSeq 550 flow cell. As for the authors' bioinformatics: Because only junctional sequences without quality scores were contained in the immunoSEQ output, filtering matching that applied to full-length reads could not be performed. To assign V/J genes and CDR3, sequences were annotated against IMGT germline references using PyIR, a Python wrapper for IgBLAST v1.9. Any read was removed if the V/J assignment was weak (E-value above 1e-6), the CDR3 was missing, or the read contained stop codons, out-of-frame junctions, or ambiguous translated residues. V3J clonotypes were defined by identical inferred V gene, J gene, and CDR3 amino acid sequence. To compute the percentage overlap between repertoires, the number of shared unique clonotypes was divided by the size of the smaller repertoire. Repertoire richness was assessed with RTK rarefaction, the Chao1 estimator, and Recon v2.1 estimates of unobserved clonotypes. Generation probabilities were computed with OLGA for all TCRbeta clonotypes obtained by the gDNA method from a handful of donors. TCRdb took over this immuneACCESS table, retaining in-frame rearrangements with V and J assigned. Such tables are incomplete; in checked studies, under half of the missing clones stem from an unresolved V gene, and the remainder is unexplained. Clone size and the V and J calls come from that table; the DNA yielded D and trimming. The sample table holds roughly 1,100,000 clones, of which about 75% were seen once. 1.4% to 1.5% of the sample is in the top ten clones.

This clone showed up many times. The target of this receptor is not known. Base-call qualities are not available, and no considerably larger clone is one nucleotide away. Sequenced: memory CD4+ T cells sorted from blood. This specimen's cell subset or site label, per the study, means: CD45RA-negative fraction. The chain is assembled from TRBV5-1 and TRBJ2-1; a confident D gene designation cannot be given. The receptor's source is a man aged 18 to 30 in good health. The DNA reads TGCGCCAGCAGCCAATCGGACCCTGTTCTAAATGAGCAGTTCTTC. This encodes CASSQSDPVLNEQFF.